This T cell receptor (beta chain) was recovered during a study of blood T cell repertoires in COVID-19. As processed by the authors: Reference gene primer amplification gave estimated nucleated cell counts. Generated by immunoSEQ multiplex PCR, the TCRdb table keeps only in-frame clones and is missing some. The D gene and trimming were derived from the DNA, and the V and J assignments and clone size from that table. The sample has roughly 250,000 clones, 80% to 90% seen once; the top ten hold 3.5% to 4.5%. This CDR3 contains 15 residues. V was pared by 3 bases and J by 3 bases, with 6 bases of the junction left unmatched. Germline V lookup: CDR1 SNHLY, CDR2 FYNNEI.

This rearrangement joins TRBV2 to TRBJ2-7; 9 positions agree with TRBD1. This receptor was obtained from a woman in her 40s with acute or convalescent COVID-19. Sequenced sample: peripheral blood. The chain's CDR3 is CASSDLTGGGYEQYV. As DNA, the CDR3 is TGTGCCAGCAGTGACCTGACAGGGGGAGGCTACGAGCAGTACGTC.